These 17 T cell receptor beta chains share one sample of origin, sequenced in a study of vaccination and CD4 T cells after COVID-19. Sequencing of cultured CD4+ T cell DNA used the Oncomine TCR Beta short-read assay. TCRdb itself ran the PCR reads through MiXCR, one entry per CDR3 protein. The sample contains 20,000 to 25,000 distinct CDR3 sequences, 43% of which appear only once. No antigens are known for them. Time point defined: late sampling 161 to 241 days after vaccination in three convalescent patients. The sample's treatment: approximately 11-day PBMC culture with coronavirus spike peptide pools or control peptides (ViraFEST assay). The starting material was CD4+ T cells from blood, cultured in vitro, obtained about 7 months after SARS-CoV-2 vaccination. The source of these receptors is a human donor who had recovered from COVID-19.

The V gene is TRBV6-1, the J gene TRBJ2-1; the D call may be TRBD1 or TRBD2 (5 bases each). The V and J ends lost 6 bases and 8 bases respectively, with 17 bases between them. Germline V gene sequence: CDR1 MNHNS, CDR2 SASEGT. The CDR3 has 14 amino acids. The CDR3: CASSPGTEWDEQFF. The CDR3 nucleotides read TGTGCCAGCAGCCCTGGGACGGAGTGGGATGAGCAGTTCTTC.

V usage is TRBV7-3 and J usage is TRBJ2-3; 12 bases line up with TRBD2. V was clipped by 5 bases and J by 2 bases; unmatched bases: 5. The CDR3 length is 16 residues. Germline V gene data show CDR1 as SGHTA and CDR2 as FQGTGA. CDR3 amino acids: CASSQGLAGLTDTQYF. CDR3 coding DNA: TGTGCCAGCAGCCAGGGACTAGCGGGCCTCACAGATACGCAGTATTTT.

The chain joins TRBV6-1 to TRBJ1-3; no clear D. Deletions cut 1 base from V and 0 bases from J, with 10 bases between. CDR3 length: 16 amino acids. CDR1 is MNHNS, CDR2 SASEGT, per germline. CDR3 sequence reads: CASSEDGRLSGNTIYF. CDR3 bases: TGTGCCAGCAGTGAAGACGGACGGCTCTCTGGAAACACCATATATTTT.

In this sample, this clonotype turned up a few times. This chain links TRBV10-3 with TRBJ2-7; 12 positions match TRBD1. Trimming took 4 bases from V and 6 from J; bases not matched to a gene: 4. The V gene's germline CDR1 is ENHRY and CDR2 SYGVKD. The CDR3 has 14 residues. The CDR3 protein is CAISVPGQGAEQYF. The CDR3 bases are TGTGCCATCAGTGTCCCGGGACAGGGGGCCGAGCAGTACTTC.

The rearrangement uses TRBV20-1 and TRBJ1-2; D is undetermined. Germline CDR1 DFQATT, CDR2 SNEGSKA (reference sequence). This CDR3 has 13 residues. Trimming stripped 0 bases from V and 4 bases from J, with 9 bases between. CDR3: CSARDYGSYGYTF. The CDR3 nucleotides are TGCAGTGCTAGAGATTACGGGTCCTATGGCTACACCTTC.

In this sample, this clonotype turned up a few times. V gene TRBV7-9 combines with J gene TRBJ1-6; D ambiguous. V dropped 2 bases and J dropped 8 bases, with 10 bases sitting between them. Germline loops: CDR1 SEHNR, CDR2 FQNEAQ (reference sequence). The CDR3 contains 14 residues. CDR3 loop: CASSLIRSDSPLHF. The CDR3 bases are TGTGCCAGCAGCTTAATCAGGTCGGATTCACCCCTCCACTTT.

The chain employs TRBV7-9 and TRBJ2-3, with 12 nucleotides matching TRBD2. This CDR3 is 15 amino acids long. Germline V gene data show CDR1 as SEHNR and CDR2 as FQNEAQ (reference sequence). V was pared by 4 bases and J by 6 bases, with 5 bases of the junction left unmatched. The CDR3 loop reads CASSSTSGRRDTQYF. The CDR3 bases are TGTGCCAGCAGCTCCACTAGCGGGAGGCGGGATACGCAGTATTTT.

A note on this clonotype: A read error may produce the germline difference seen at one junction end. This rearrangement joins TRBV7-9 to TRBJ1-2; the D gene is possibly TRBD1 (6 bases). CDR1 is SEHNR and CDR2 is FQNEAQ in the germline V gene (reference sequence). CDR3 length: 15 amino acids. CDR3 sequence (DNA): TGTGTCAGCAGCCCTCCGGGGGCGCGGAACTATGGCTACACCTTC. This codes for CVSSPPGARNYGYTF.

The genes are TRBV10-1 and TRBJ1-2; unclear D gene. The V end was cut by 3 bases, the J end by 3 bases, with 17 bases between. CDR3 length: 16 amino acids. Germline V CDR1 and CDR2: WNHNN, SYGVQD (reference sequence). The CDR3 is CASSDVRAEGDYGYTF. The CDR3 nucleotides read TGCGCCAGCAGTGACGTTAGAGCCGAAGGAGACTATGGCTACACCTTC.

This clonotype has only a few counts. The chain joins TRBV7-3 to TRBJ2-7; 11 positions agree with TRBD2. CDR3 length: 15 residues. With V trimmed by 5 bases and J by 7 bases, 10 bases remained unmatched. Germline values: CDR1 SGHTA, CDR2 FQGTGA. CDR3 in DNA: TGTGCCAGCAGCCTTGAACTAGCGGGAGACGGAGAGCAGTACTTC. It encodes CASSLELAGDGEQYF.

V is TRBV6-4 and J is TRBJ2-3; no definite D call. This CDR3 has 13 amino acids. CDR1 is MRHNA, CDR2 SNTAGT, per germline. The ends were cut back, 5 bases at V and 6 bases at J, with 12 bases in the middle. In DNA form, the CDR3 reads TGTGCCAGCAGTAAAGGGCCGGCGGATACGCAGTATTTT. This sequence encodes CASSKGPADTQYF.

V and J are TRBV20-1 and TRBJ2-5, with D perhaps matching TRBD2 (6 bases). V lost 1 base and J 5 bases, leaving 20 bases between the germline ends. Germline V gene sequence: CDR1 DFQATT, CDR2 SNEGSKA (reference sequence). The CDR3 runs 16 residues. CDR3 amino acids: CSARVRGGISLETQYF. The CDR3 DNA reads TGCAGTGCTAGAGTTCGTGGCGGGATTTCCCTGGAGACCCAGTACTTC.

The chain recombines TRBV7-2 with TRBJ2-1; D tentatively reads TRBD1 or TRBD2 (5 bases each). CDR3 size: 14 residues. The germline CDR1 and CDR2 sequences are SGHTA and FQGNSA. V was trimmed by 8 bases and J by 7 bases, leaving 18 bases between them. The CDR3 DNA reads as TGTGCCAGCCTGGCAACTCAGGGAGTAAATGAGCAGTTCTTC. Translation gives CASLATQGVNEQFF.

V and J are TRBV20-1 and TRBJ2-5; 14 bases agree with TRBD2. Unmatched junction bases numbered 5, after V lost 3 bases and J lost 5 bases. Germline CDR1 reads DFQATT; CDR2 reads SNEGSKA (reference sequence). This CDR3 has 15 amino acids. As DNA, the CDR3 is TGCAGTGCTAGCCCCAGACTAGCGGGAGGGGAGACCCAGTACTTC. Translating gives CSASPRLAGGETQYF.

This clonotype was counted between two and nine times. V is TRBV20-1 and J is TRBJ2-3, with D perhaps being TRBD1 or TRBD2 (7 bases each). The CDR3 is 16 amino acids. In germline, CDR1 is DFQATT, CDR2 SNEGSKA (reference sequence). V was trimmed by 3 bases and J by 5 bases, leaving 21 bases between them. The CDR3 DNA sequence: TGCAGTGCTAGGCTCTTCGGGCAGGGGGGGAGAGATACGCAGTATTTT. This encodes CSARLFGQGGRDTQYF.

The chain links TRBV14 to TRBJ2-2; possibly TRBD2 for D (6 bases). V was trimmed by 7 bases and J by 6 bases, leaving 9 bases between them. Germline V lookup: CDR1 SGHDN, CDR2 FVKESK. CDR3 length equals 12 residues. The CDR3 protein is CASTGVSGELFF. The CDR3, as DNA: TGTGCCAGCACGGGGGTATCCGGGGAGCTGTTTTTT.

The chain carries TRBV19 and TRBJ1-5; TRBD1 might be the D (6 bases). Trimming took 6 bases from V and 3 from J, leaving 12 bases between them. Germline loops: CDR1 LNHDA, CDR2 SQIVND (reference sequence). The CDR3 length is 14 residues. In nucleotides, the CDR3 is TGTGCCAGTAGCATAACAGGGTCCAATCAGCCCCAGCATTTT. It codes for CASSITGSNQPQHF.